The source of this TCR beta chain is a study of T cells in Graves' hyperthyroidism and ophthalmopathy. Regarding the study as a whole: Ophthalmopathy and stable hyperthyroidism were told apart by a 13 V-J model.

Patients with uncontrolled infections, other autoimmune diseases, pregnancy or lactation were excluded. The CDR3 has 14 residues. V lost 7 bases, J lost 6 bases, and 6 bases stayed unmatched. Germline V lookup: CDR1 SNHLY, CDR2 FYNNEI. Concerning this clonotype: Its cognate antigen is unknown.

The investigators amplified TCR beta CDR3 regions from RNA transcripts. Using the HTBI primer set, a first-round RT-PCR was run on the TCR CDR3. TCRdb reprocessed the multiplex PCR reads via MiXCR and lists one record per CDR3 protein. Seen here are over 650,000 distinct CDR3 sequences, approximately 42% observed once, and the top ten hold roughly 6.5%. The specimen was peripheral blood or thyroid tissue (not recorded which). This clonotype originated in an adult man with Graves' disease, either hyperthyroidism or ophthalmopathy (not recorded which). The rearrangement uses TRBV2 and TRBJ1-4; 9 bases fit TRBD1. In DNA, the CDR3 is TGTGCCAGCACTTGGACAGGGGCATATGAAAAACTGTTTTTT. Translated: CASTWTGAYEKLFF.